This T cell receptor beta chain was obtained from a study of cytomegalovirus exposure and HLA in healthy donors. Comments on this clone: The antigen is undetermined.

Germline CDR1 reads MNHNS; CDR2 reads SASEGT. V was clipped by 3 bases and J by 2 bases, with 14 bases between them. This CDR3 region has 16 residues. The PCR made use of 60 Vbeta and 13 Jbeta primers. The assay was immunoSEQ multiplex PCR, and TCRdb's table has in-frame clones only and misses some. Here the sample table reports around 150,000 clones. Study-level findings and limits: There were reportedly fewer N-insertions in an Asian-associated ancestry cluster than the approximately 670-donor mean, in a later analysis.

This sequence was found in a woman aged 60-70 years in good health and CMV-seronegative. V and J are TRBV6-1 and TRBJ2-4; the D gene is possibly TRBD2 (6 bases). Sequenced material: PBMCs. The DNA for the CDR3 is TGTGCCAGCAGTGATGGAGGGACCATACCCAAAAACATTCAGTACTTC. Amino acid sequence: CASSDGGTIPKNIQYF.